The rows below give T cell receptor beta chains drawn from one sample of a study of T cells in pancreatic ductal adenocarcinoma. This table comes from immunoSEQ multiplex PCR, and its TCRdb copy is limited to in-frame clones, with some not included. The profile shows roughly 100,000 clones, 90% to 95% of them singletons. Sequencing used PBMCs. All receptors derive from a human donor with pancreatic ductal adenocarcinoma. Both conserved end residues are part of each CDR3. The order of the fields is V gene, J gene, D gene, CDR3 protein, CDR3 DNA. The D gene is left open where the match is weak.

TRBV6-5	TRBJ2-7	.	CASGGDSTYEQYF	TGTGCCAGCGGAGGGGACAGTACCTACGAGCAGTACTTC
TRBV30	TRBJ2-2	TRBD1	CAWGGQVDTGELFF	TGTGCCTGGGGAGGACAGGTCGACACCGGGGAGCTGTTTTTT
TRBV9	TRBJ2-1	TRBD2	CASSGSGREQFF	TGTGCCAGCAGCGGTAGCGGGAGGGAGCAGTTCTTC
TRBV18	TRBJ2-7	TRBD1	CASSPPSDRQGEWSYEQYF	TGTGCCAGCTCACCACCTTCCGACCGACAGGGCGAGTGGTCCTACGAGCAGTACTTC
TRBV28	TRBJ1-2	.	CASSLGGRYTF	TGTGCCAGCAGTTTAGGAGGGCGCTACACCTTC
TRBV28	TRBJ1-2	TRBD1	CASSIDRGGGYTF	TGTGCCAGCAGTATTGACAGGGGAGGTGGCTACACCTTC
TRBV5-6	TRBJ2-7	.	CASSFRALGSYEQYF	TGTGCCAGCAGCTTCAGGGCTTTAGGGTCCTACGAGCAGTACTTC
TRBV10-3	TRBJ1-2	.	CAISKDFTAGYTF	TGTGCCATCAGTAAGGACTTTACGGCTGGCTACACCTTC
TRBV7-2	TRBJ2-7	TRBD1	CASSAAGGEIYEQYF	TGTGCCAGCAGCGCCGCAGGGGGCGAAATCTACGAGCAGTACTTC
TRBV6-5	TRBJ2-7	TRBD2	CASGQAGGPYEQYF	TGTGCCAGCGGTCAAGCGGGAGGGCCCTACGAGCAGTACTTC
TRBV29-1	TRBJ2-3	.	CSVETVGAGDTQYF	TGCAGCGTTGAAACGGTAGGAGCGGGTGATACGCAGTATTTT
TRBV7-8	TRBJ1-5	TRBD1	CASSKRDRGQPQHF	TGTGCCAGCAGCAAACGGGACAGGGGTCAGCCCCAGCATTTT
TRBV5-6	TRBJ1-5	.	CASSPGGQPQHF	TGTGCCAGCAGCCCCGGAGGTCAGCCCCAGCATTTT
TRBV18	TRBJ1-2	TRBD1	CASSPRTGGVDYGYTF	TGTGCCAGCTCACCGAGGACAGGGGGAGTGGACTATGGCTACACCTTC
TRBV4-1	TRBJ2-7	.	CASSQRGSADEQYF	TGCGCCAGCAGCCAAAGGGGGTCCGCGGACGAGCAGTACTTC